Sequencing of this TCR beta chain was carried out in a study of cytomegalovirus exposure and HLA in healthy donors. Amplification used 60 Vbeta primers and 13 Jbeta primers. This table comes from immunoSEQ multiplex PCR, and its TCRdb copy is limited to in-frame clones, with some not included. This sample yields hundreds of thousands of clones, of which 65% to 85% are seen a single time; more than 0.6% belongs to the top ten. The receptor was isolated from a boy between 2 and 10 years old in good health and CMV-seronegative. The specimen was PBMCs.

This CDR3 reads CASSKTGSTYEQYF. The CDR3, as DNA: TGTGCCAGCAGCAAAACAGGGAGCACCTACGAGCAGTACTTC. The chain employs TRBV21-1 and TRBJ2-7; whether TRBD1, the table's D call, matches the DNA was not checked. TRBV21-1 is tagged as a pseudogene. This CDR3 spans 14 amino acids.